The entry below gives a single T cell receptor (beta chain) sequence along with its context. This sample is part of a study of resident and recirculating memory T cells in vitiligo. No change in lesions over the prior 6 months defined stable disease. The data were produced by immunoSEQ multiplex PCR, yet TCRdb's version contains in-frame clones alone and is incomplete. The sample carries more than 65,000 clones, roughly 90% recorded once. Germline V CDR1 and CDR2: MGHRA, YSYEKL. V lost 4 bases and J 7 bases, leaving 13 bases between the germline ends. The CDR3 runs to 14 residues. Sequences were obtained from blood. V and J are TRBV4-1 and TRBJ1-4; D is unclear. This TCR came from a male donor with vitiligo. As DNA, the CDR3 is TGCGCCAGCAGCCCCCATAGGGAGGGTGAAAAACTGTTTTTT. This sequence encodes CASSPHREGEKLFF.